This T cell receptor beta chain was identified during a study of blood T cell repertoires in COVID-19. With 2 bases clipped from V and 5 bases from J, the junction kept 7 bases outside the gene matches. This CDR3 contains 16 residues. Germline lookup yields CDR1 KGHSH and CDR2 LQKENI. In the original workflow: The assay estimated nucleated cells by amplifying reference gene primers. Here immunoSEQ multiplex PCR was the method, and the copy in TCRdb shows in-frame clones only, minus some. V and J calls and clone size follow that table, whereas D and trimming were derived from the DNA. The data show about 130,000 clones, 84% seen once.

The clonotype was recovered from a woman aged 55-75 years with acute or convalescent COVID-19. The J gene is TRBJ2-2, the V gene TRBV18; 8 bases fit TRBD1. The sequencing sample was made of peripheral blood. The chain's CDR3 is CASSPVTGGATGELFF. The CDR3 nucleotides read TGTGCCAGCTCACCAGTTACAGGGGGTGCGACCGGGGAGCTGTTTTTT.